The clone carrying this TCR beta chain has a handful of counts. Germline CDR1 SGHDT, CDR2 YYEEEE. The ends were cut back, 2 bases at V and 4 bases at J, with 9 bases in the middle. CDR3 length: 13 amino acids. This sample was included in a study of blood T cell repertoires in COVID-19. Study-wide context: Samples taken during acute and convalescent COVID-19 were collected in the United States, Italy and Spain. PBMCs, B-cell-depleted T cells, or T cells provided the cDNA or gDNA that made up the material.

Clones were read by immunoSEQ multiplex PCR, and TCRdb kept only the in-frame ones, dropping some. The sample yields 100,000 to 150,000 clones, 75% to 90% seen once. The origin of this receptor is a man aged 55-75 years with COVID-19, enrolled during active disease. Sequences were obtained from peripheral blood. The chain recombines TRBV5-6 with TRBJ1-1; no firm D call. The CDR3 is CASSFGRFTEAFF. CDR3 coding DNA: TGTGCCAGCAGCTTCGGCAGGTTCACTGAAGCTTTCTTT.